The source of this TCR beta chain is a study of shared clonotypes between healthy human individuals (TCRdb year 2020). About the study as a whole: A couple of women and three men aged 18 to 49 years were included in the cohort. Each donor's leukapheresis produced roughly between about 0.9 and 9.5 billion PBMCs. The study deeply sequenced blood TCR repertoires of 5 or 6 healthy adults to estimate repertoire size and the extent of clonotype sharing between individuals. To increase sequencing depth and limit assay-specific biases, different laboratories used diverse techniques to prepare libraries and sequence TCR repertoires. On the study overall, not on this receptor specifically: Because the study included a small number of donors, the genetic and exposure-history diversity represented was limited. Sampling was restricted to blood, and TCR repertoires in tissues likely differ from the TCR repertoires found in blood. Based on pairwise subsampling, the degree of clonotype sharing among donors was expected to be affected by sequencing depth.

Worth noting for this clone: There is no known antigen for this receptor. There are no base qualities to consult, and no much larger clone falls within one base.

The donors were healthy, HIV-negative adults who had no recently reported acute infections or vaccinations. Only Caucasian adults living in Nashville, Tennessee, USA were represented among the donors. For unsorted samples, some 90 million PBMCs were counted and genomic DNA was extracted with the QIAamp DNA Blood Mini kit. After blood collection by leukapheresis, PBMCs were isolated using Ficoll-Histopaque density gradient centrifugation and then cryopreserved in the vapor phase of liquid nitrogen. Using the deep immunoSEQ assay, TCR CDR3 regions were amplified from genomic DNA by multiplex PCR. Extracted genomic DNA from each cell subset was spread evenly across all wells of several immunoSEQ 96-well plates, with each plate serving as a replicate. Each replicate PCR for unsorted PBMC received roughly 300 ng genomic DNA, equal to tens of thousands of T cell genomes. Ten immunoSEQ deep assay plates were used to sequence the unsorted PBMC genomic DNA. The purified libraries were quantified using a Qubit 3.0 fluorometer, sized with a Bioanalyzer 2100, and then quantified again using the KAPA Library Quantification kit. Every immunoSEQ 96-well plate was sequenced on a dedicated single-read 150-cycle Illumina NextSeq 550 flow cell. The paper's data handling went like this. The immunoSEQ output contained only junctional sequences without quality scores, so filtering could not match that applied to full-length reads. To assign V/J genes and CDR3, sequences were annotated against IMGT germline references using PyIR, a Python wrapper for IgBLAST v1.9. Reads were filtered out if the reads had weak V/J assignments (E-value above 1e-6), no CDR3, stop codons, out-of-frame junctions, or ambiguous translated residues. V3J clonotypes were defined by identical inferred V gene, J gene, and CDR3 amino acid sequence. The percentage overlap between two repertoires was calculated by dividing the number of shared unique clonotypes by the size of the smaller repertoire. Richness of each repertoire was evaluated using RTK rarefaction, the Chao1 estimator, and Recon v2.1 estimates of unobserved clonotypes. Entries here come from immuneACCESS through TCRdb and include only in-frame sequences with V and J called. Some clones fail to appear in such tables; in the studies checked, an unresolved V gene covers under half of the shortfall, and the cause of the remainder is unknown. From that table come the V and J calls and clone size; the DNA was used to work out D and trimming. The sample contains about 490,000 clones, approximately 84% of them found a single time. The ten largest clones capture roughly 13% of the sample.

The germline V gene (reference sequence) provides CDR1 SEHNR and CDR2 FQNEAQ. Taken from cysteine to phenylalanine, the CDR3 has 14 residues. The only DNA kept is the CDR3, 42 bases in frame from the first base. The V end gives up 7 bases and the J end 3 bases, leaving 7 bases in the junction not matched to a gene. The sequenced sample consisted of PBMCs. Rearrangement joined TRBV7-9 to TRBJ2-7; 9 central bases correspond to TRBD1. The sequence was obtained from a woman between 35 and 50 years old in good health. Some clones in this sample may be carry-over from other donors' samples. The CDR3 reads CASIPRDRDYEQYF. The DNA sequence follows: TGTGCCAGCATTCCGAGGGACAGGGACTACGAGCAGTACTTC. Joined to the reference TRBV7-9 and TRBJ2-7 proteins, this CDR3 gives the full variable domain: DTGVSQNPRHKITKRGQNVTFRCDPISEHNRLYWYRQTLGQGPEFLTYFQNEAQLEKSRLLSDRFSAERPKGSFSTLEIQRTEQGDSAMYLCASIPRDRDYEQYFGPGTRLTVT.